This TCR beta chain was sequenced during a study of T cell changes during pregnancy in multiple sclerosis. Assay: immunoSEQ multiplex PCR; the TCRdb copy retains only in-frame clones and omits some. Here the sample spans fewer than 65,000 clones, approximately 95% being singletons. The V gene's germline CDR1 is LNHDA and CDR2 SQIVND (reference sequence). Deletions cut 7 bases from V and 4 bases from J, with 19 bases between. CDR3 length equals 15 residues. The sequence came from a female donor with multiple sclerosis, enrolled in a pregnancy study. This material consisted of CD4+ T cells from peripheral blood mononuclear cells, taken in the third trimester of pregnancy. V gene TRBV19 combines with J gene TRBJ1-1; D may be TRBD1 (6 bases). The CDR3 DNA follows: TGTGCCAGTATTCAATATGGGGGCCTGGTCACTGAAGCTTTCTTT. Residues: CASIQYGGLVTEAFF.